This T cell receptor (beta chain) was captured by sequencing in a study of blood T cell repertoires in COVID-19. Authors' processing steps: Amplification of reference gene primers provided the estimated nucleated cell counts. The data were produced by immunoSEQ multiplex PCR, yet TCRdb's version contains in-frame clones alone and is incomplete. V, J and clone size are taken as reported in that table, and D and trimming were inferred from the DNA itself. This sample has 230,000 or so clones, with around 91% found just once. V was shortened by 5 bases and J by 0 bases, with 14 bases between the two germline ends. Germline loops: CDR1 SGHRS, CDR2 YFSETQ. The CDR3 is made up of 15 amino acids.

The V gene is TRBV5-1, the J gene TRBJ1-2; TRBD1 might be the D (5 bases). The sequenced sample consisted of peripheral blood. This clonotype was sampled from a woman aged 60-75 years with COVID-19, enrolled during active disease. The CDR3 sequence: CASRPWEGTNYGYTF. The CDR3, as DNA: TGCGCCAGCAGGCCCTGGGAGGGGACTAACTATGGCTACACCTTC.